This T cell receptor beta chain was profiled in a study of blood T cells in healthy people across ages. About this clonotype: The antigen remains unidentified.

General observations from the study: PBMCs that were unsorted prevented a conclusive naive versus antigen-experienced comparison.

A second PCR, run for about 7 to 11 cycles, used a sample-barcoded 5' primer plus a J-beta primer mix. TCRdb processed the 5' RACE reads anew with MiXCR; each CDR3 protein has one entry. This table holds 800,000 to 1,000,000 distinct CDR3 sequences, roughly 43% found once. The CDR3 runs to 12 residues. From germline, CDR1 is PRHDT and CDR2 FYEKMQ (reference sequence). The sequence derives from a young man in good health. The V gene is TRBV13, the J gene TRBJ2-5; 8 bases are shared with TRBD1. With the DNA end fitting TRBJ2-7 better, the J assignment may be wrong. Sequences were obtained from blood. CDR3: CASSSGQGEQYF. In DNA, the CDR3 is TGTGCCAGCAGCTCCGGACAGGGCGAGCAGTACTTC.